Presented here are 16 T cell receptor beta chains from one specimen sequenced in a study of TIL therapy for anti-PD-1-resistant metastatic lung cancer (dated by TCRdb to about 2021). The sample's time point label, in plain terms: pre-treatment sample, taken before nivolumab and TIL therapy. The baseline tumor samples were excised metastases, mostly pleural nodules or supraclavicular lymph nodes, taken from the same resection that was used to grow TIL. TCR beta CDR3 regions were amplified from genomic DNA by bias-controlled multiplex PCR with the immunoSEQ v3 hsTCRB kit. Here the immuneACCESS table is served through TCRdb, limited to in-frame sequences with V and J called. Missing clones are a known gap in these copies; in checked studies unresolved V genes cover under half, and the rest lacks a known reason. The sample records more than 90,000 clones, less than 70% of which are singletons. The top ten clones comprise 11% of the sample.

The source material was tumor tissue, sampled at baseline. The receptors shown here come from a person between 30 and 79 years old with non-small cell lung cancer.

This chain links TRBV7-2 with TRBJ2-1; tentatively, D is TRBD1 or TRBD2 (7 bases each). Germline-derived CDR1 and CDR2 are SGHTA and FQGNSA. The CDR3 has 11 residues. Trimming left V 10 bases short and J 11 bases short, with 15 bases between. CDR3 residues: CATAGGGQQFF. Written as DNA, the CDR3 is TGTGCCACCGCAGGGGGGGGTCAGCAGTTCTTC.

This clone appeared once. This CDR3 is CASSQVTGVAYEQYF. The CDR3, as DNA: TGCGCCAGCAGCCAAGTGACAGGCGTTGCCTACGAGCAGTACTTC. The chain couples TRBV4-1 to TRBJ2-7; possibly TRBD1 for D (6 bases). The V and J ends lost 1 base and 2 bases respectively, with 12 bases between them. Germline-derived CDR1 and CDR2 are MGHRA and YSYEKL. CDR3 size: 15 residues.

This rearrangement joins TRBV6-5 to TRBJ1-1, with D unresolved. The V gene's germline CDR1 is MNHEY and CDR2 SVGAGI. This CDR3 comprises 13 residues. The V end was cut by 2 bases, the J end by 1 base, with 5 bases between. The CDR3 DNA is TGTGCCAGCAGTTACGAAGAGAACACTGAAGCTTTCTTT. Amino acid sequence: CASSYEENTEAFF.

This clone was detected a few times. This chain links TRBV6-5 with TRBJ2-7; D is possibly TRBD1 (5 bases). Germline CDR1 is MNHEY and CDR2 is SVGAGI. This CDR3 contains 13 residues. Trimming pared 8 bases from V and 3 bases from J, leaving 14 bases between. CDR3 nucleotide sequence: TGTGCCAGCGGGGCGGAGCCAGGCTACGAGCAGTACTTC. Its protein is CASGAEPGYEQYF.

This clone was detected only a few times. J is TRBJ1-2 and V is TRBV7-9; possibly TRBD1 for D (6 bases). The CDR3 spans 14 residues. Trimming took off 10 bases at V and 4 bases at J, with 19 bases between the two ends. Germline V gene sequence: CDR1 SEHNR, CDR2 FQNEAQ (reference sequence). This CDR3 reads CAISEDSHSYGYTF. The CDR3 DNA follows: TGTGCCATCTCCGAGGACAGCCACTCCTATGGCTACACCTTC.

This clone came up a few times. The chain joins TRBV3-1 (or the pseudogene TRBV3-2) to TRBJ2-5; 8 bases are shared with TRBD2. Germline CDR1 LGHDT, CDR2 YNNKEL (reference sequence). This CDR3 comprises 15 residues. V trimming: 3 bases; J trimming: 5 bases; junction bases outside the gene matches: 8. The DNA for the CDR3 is TGTGCCAGCAGCCAGCCCGGGGGGGCCGGGGAGACCCAGTACTTC. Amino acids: CASSQPGGAGETQYF.

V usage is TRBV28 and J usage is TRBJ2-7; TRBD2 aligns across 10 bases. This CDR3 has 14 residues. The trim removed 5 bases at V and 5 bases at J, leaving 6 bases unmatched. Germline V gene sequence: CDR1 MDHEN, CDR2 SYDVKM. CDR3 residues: CASSPSGRGDEQYF. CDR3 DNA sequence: TGTGCCAGCAGTCCCAGCGGGAGGGGCGACGAGCAGTACTTC.

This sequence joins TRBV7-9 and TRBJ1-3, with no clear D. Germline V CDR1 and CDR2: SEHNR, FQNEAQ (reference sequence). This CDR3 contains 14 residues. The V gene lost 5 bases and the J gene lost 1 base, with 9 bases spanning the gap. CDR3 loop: CASSESGSGNTIYF. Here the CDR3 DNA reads TGTGCCAGCAGCGAAAGTGGTTCTGGAAACACCATATATTTT.

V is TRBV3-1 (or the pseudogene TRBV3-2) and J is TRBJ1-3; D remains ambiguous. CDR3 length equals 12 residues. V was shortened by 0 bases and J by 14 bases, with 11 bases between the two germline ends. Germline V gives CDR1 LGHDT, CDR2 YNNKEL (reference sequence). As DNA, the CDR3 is TGTGCCAGCAGCCAAGAAGGGCTTCGGCTATATTTT. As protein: CASSQEGLRLYF.

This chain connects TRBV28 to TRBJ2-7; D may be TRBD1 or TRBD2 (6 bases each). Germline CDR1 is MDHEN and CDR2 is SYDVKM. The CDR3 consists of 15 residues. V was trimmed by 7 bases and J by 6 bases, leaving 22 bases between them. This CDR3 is CASTGASWRGAEQYF. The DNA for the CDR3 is TGTGCCAGCACGGGTGCGAGCTGGAGGGGGGCCGAGCAGTACTTC. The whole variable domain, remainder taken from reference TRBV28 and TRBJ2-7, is DVKVTQSSRYLVKRTGEKVFLECVQDMDHENMFWYRQDPGLGLRLIYFSYDVKMKEKGDIPEGYSVSREKKERFSLILESASTNQTSMYLCASTGASWRGAEQYFGPGTRLTVT.

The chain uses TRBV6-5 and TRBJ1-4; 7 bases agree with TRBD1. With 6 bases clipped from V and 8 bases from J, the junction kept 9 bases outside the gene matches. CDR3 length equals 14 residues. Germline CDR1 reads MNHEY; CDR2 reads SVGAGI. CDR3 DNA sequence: TGTGCCAGCAGCCTACAGGGGTCAAGAGAAAAACTGTTTTTT. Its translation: CASSLQGSREKLFF.

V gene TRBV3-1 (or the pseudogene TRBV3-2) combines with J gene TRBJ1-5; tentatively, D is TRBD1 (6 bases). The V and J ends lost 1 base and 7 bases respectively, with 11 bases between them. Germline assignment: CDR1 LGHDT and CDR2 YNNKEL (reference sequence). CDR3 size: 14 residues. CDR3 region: CASSQADRLQPQHF. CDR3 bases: TGTGCCAGCAGCCAAGCAGACAGGTTACAGCCCCAGCATTTT.

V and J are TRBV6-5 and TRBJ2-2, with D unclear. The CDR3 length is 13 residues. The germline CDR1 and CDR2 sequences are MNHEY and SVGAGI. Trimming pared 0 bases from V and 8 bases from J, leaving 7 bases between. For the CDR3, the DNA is TGTGCCAGCAGTTACTCGATTCAGGGGGAGCTGTTTTTT. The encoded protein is CASSYSIQGELFF.

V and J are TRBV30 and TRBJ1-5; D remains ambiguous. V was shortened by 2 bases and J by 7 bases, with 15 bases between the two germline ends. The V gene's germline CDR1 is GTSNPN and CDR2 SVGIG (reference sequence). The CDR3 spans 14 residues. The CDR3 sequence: CAWSRRQVQQPQHF. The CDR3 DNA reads TGTGCCTGGAGTCGCAGACAAGTCCAACAGCCCCAGCATTTT.

CDR3 loop: CASRRTGPSEQYF. The CDR3 nucleotides read TGTGCCAGCAGAAGGACAGGGCCATCCGAGCAGTACTTC. The J gene is TRBJ2-7, the V gene TRBV2; 8 positions agree with TRBD1. The CDR3 covers 13 residues. The germline gives CDR1 SNHLY, CDR2 FYNNEI. The junction had 7 bases not matched to a gene; V was cut back by 6 bases and J by 6 bases.

The CDR3 here is CASRLSGGGGYTF. For the CDR3, the DNA is TGTGCCAGCAGGCTCTCAGGGGGAGGGGGCTACACCTTC. This chain joins TRBV28 and TRBJ1-2, with 7 nucleotides matching TRBD1. CDR3 length: 13 amino acids. CDR1 and CDR2 from the germline V gene are MDHEN and SYDVKM. V shed 6 bases, J shed 8 bases, and the junction held 9 bases outside the gene matches.